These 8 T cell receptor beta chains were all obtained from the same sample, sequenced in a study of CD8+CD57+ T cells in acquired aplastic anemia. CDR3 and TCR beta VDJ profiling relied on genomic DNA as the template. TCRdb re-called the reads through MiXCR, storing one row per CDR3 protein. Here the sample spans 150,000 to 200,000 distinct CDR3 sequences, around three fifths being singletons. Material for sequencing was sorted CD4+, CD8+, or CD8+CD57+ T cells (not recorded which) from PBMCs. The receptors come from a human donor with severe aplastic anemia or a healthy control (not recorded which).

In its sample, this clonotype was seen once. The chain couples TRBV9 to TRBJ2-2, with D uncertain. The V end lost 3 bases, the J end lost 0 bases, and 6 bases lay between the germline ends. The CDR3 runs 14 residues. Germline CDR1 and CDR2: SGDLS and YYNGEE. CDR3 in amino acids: CASSGATNTGELFF. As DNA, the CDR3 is TGTGCCAGCAGCGGAGCAACGAACACCGGGGAGCTGTTTTTT.

CDR3 nucleotides: TGTGCCAGCAGCTTAAGCGACTCCCCACCGTTCGGGGAGCTGTTTTTT. Protein product: CASSLSDSPPFGELFF. The chain uses TRBV7-9 and TRBJ2-2; D unclear. The CDR3 runs 16 residues. Trimming cost V 2 bases and J 7 bases, with 17 bases left between them. Germline V lookup: CDR1 SEHNR, CDR2 FQNEAQ (reference sequence). The whole variable domain, filled in from reference TRBV7-9 and TRBJ2-2, reads DTGVSQNPRHKITKRGQNVTFRCDPISEHNRLYWYRQTLGQGPEFLTYFQNEAQLEKSRLLSDRFSAERPKGSFSTLEIQRTEQGDSAMYLCASSLSDSPPFGELFFGEGSRLTVL.

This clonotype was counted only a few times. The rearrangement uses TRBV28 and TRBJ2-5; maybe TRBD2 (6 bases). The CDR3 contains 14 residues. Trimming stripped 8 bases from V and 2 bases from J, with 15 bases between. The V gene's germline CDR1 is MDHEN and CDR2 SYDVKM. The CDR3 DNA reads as TGTGCCAGCGGAGATTGGGGGACTCAAGAGACCCAGTACTTC. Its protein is CASGDWGTQETQYF.

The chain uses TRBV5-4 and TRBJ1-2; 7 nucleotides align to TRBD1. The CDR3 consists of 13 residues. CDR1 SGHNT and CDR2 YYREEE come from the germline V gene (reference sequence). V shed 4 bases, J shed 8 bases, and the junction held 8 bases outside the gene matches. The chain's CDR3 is CASSEPTGRGYTF. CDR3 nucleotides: TGTGCCAGCAGCGAGCCGACAGGGAGAGGCTACACCTTC.

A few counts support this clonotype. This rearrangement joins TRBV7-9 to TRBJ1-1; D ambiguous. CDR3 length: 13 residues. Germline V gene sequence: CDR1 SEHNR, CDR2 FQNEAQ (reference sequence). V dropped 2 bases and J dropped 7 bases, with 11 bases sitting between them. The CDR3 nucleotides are TGTGCCAGCAGCTTAAGGGATTCAATTGAAGCTTTCTTT. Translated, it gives CASSLRDSIEAFF.

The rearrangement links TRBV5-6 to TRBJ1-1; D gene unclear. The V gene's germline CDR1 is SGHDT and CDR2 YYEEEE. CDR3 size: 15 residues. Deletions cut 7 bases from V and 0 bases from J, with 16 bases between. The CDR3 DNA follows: TGTGCCAGCGGCCTATGGAGGGAAATGAACACTGAAGCTTTCTTT. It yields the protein CASGLWREMNTEAFF.

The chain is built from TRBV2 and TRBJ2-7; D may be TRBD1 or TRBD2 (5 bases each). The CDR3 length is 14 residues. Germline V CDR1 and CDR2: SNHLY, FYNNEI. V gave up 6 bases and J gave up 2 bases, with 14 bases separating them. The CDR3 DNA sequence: TGTGCCAGCAGGCCCATAGGGACCACCTACGAGCAGTACTTC. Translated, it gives CASRPIGTTYEQYF.

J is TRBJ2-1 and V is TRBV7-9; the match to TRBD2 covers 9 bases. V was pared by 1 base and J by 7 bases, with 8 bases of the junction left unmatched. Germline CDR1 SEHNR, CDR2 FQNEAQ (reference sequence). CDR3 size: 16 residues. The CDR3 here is CASSLGEREVRNEQFF. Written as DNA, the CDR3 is TGTGCCAGCAGCTTAGGAGAGCGGGAGGTGAGGAATGAGCAGTTCTTC.